The 31 T cell receptor beta chains below were found in one sample sequenced in a study of blood T cell repertoires in COVID-19. Generated by immunoSEQ multiplex PCR, the TCRdb table keeps only in-frame clones and is missing some. Of under 450,000 clones listed, roughly nine tenths were seen once; the top ten hold about 0.83%. Sequencing used PBMCs or T cells enriched from blood (not recorded which). These receptors were taken from a woman aged 40 to 55 who had been exposed to COVID-19.

The chain has TRBV11-2 and TRBJ1-6; D remains ambiguous. This CDR3 has 15 amino acids. V lost 5 bases and J 10 bases, leaving 18 bases between the germline ends. From germline, CDR1 is SGHAT and CDR2 FQNNGV. DNA of the CDR3: TGTGCCAGCAGCCGGAGAGGTGGTGATAGCTCACCCCTCCACTTT. Encoded protein: CASSRRGGDSSPLHF.

V and J are TRBV18 and TRBJ1-1; D gene ambiguous. The ends were cut back, 1 base at V and 6 bases at J, with 12 bases in the middle. CDR3 length: 14 residues. Germline V gene sequence: CDR1 KGHSH, CDR2 LQKENI. CDR3 region: CASSPQGTSPEAFF. In nucleotides, the CDR3 is TGTGCCAGCTCACCACAGGGCACTAGCCCTGAAGCTTTCTTT.

The rearrangement links TRBV10-3 to TRBJ1-3; no definite D call. There are 13 residues in the CDR3. V gave up 0 bases and J gave up 4 bases, with 4 bases separating them. Looked up from germline, CDR1 is ENHRY and CDR2 is SYGVKD. The CDR3 sequence: CAISESEGNTIYF. DNA for the CDR3: TGTGCCATCAGTGAGTCGGAGGGAAACACCATATATTTT.

This sequence joins TRBV29-1 and TRBJ1-2, with TRBD1 identical over 7 bases. Trimming took 1 base from V and 1 from J; bases not matched to a gene: 6. The germline gives CDR1 SQVTM, CDR2 ANQGSEA. This CDR3 region has 15 residues. In DNA form, the CDR3 reads TGCAGCGTTGAAGGTTGGGGACAGTTTAACTATGGCTACACCTTC. Amino acid sequence: CSVEGWGQFNYGYTF.

This chain links TRBV7-9 with TRBJ1-1; 8 positions agree with TRBD1. Germline loops: CDR1 SEHNR, CDR2 FQNEAQ (reference sequence). Trimming cost V 5 bases and J 1 base; bases outside gene matches: 9. The CDR3 is 16 amino acids. The CDR3 sequence: CASSAGTGRGNTEAFF. In DNA, the CDR3 is TGTGCCAGCAGCGCGGGGACAGGCAGGGGGAACACTGAAGCTTTCTTT.

As DNA, the CDR3 is TGCGCCAGCAGCTTTAGTTCGTCGAACACTGAAGCTTTCTTT. This sequence encodes CASSFSSSNTEAFF. This sequence joins TRBV5-1 and TRBJ1-1; D unclear. Deletions cut 2 bases from V and 1 base from J, with 9 bases between. The germline V gene has CDR1 SGHRS and CDR2 YFSETQ. The CDR3 length is 14 residues. The full variable domain, in which reference TRBV5-1 and TRBJ1-1 provide the parts outside the CDR3, is KAGVTQTPRYLIKTRGQQVTLSCSPISGHRSVSWYQQTPGQGLQFLFEYFSETQRNKGNFPGRFSGRQFSNSRSEMNVSTLELGDSALYLCASSFSSSNTEAFFGQGTRLTVV.

The genes are TRBV5-6 and TRBJ2-7; the D is unclear. CDR1 is SGHDT, CDR2 YYEEEE, per germline. The germline V and J ends were trimmed by 0 bases and 0 bases, with 13 bases remaining between them. The CDR3 spans 16 residues. In nucleotides, the CDR3 is TGTGCCAGCAGCTTGGAAATAGGCTGGAGCTCCTACGAGCAGTACTTC. Translating it yields CASSLEIGWSSYEQYF.

This chain connects TRBV5-3 to TRBJ1-5, with 8 bases fitting TRBD1. TRBV5-3 is classed as an ORF, of uncertain function. With 5 bases clipped from V and 2 bases from J, the junction kept 15 bases outside the gene matches. The CDR3 has 18 amino acids. The CDR3 reads CARSLDRENDRGNQPQHF. CDR3 DNA: TGTGCCAGAAGTCTGGACAGGGAGAATGATAGGGGCAATCAGCCCCAGCATTTT.

This sequence joins TRBV4-3 and TRBJ2-1; 8 nucleotides line up with TRBD2. The CDR3 spans 15 residues. V was pared by 0 bases and J by 8 bases, with 6 bases of the junction left unmatched. Germline CDR1 reads LGHNA; CDR2 reads YSLEER. DNA of the CDR3: TGCGCCAGCAGCCAAGATCCCCTAGCGGGCTATGAGCAGTTCTTC. Translated, it gives CASSQDPLAGYEQFF.

This chain connects TRBV7-9 to TRBJ2-4; TRBD1 matches at 7 bases. J lost 7 bases, V lost 1 base, and 7 bases had no gene match. The V gene's germline CDR1 is SEHNR and CDR2 FQNEAQ (reference sequence). This CDR3 contains 15 residues. The chain's CDR3 is CASSLVRGGRNIQYF. In DNA form, the CDR3 reads TGTGCCAGCAGCTTAGTGCGAGGGGGCAGGAACATTCAGTACTTC.

The chain links TRBV10-3 to TRBJ1-2; D call uncertain. The germline gives CDR1 ENHRY, CDR2 SYGVKD. This CDR3 has 13 residues. Between the trimmed V and J ends, which lost 3 bases and 3 bases, there was a span of 8 bases. CDR3: CAISEPGDYGYTF. In DNA, the CDR3 is TGTGCCATCAGTGAACCCGGTGACTATGGCTACACCTTC.

This sequence joins TRBV19 and TRBJ1-2, with D tentatively TRBD1 (6 bases). This CDR3 has 11 residues. CDR1 is LNHDA and CDR2 is SQIVND in the germline V gene (reference sequence). V dropped 6 bases and J dropped 10 bases, with 12 bases sitting between them. The DNA of the CDR3 is TGTGCCAGTAGCACAGGGATATCCTACACCTTC. It yields the protein CASSTGISYTF.

The rearrangement joins TRBV6-5 to TRBJ1-2, with D perhaps matching TRBD1 (6 bases). Germline CDR1 reads MNHEY; CDR2 reads SVGAGI. The V and J ends lost 4 bases and 6 bases respectively, with 18 bases between them. CDR3 length equals 15 residues. The CDR3 loop is CASSSPHGGLDGYTF. The CDR3 nucleotides read TGTGCCAGCAGTTCCCCCCACGGGGGGCTGGATGGCTACACCTTC.

The chain employs TRBV19 and TRBJ2-1, with TRBD2 matching 8 bases. Germline V gene data show CDR1 as LNHDA and CDR2 as SQIVND (reference sequence). Germline trimming cut 7 bases from V and 4 bases from J; bases unmatched to any gene: 3. The CDR3 runs to 13 residues. CDR3 protein: CASMGTRYNEQFF. CDR3 bases: TGTGCCAGTATGGGGACTAGGTACAATGAGCAGTTCTTC.

This clone was seen a few times. The rearrangement joins TRBV7-8 to TRBJ2-3; 8 bases agree with TRBD1. Germline CDR1 and CDR2: SGHVS and FQNEAQ. V lost 6 bases and J lost 2; bases outside the gene matches: 7. This CDR3 spans 15 amino acids. The CDR3 spells CASSPGQAFTDTQYF. The CDR3 DNA follows: TGTGCCAGCAGTCCGGGACAGGCCTTCACAGATACGCAGTATTTT.

The chain recombines TRBV19 with TRBJ1-3; D is unresolved. Germline loops: CDR1 LNHDA, CDR2 SQIVND (reference sequence). V shed 3 bases and J shed 2 bases, with 14 bases lying between them. The CDR3 totals 16 residues. The CDR3: CASSMGLQRTGNTIYF. The CDR3, as DNA: TGTGCCAGTAGTATGGGATTACAGCGGACTGGAAACACCATATATTTT.

A note on this clone: Other DNA sequences from this sample encode an identical CDR3 as well. The chain employs TRBV24-1 and TRBJ2-3; TRBD1 matches 7 bases. CDR1 is KGHDR and CDR2 is SFDVKD in the germline V gene. J lost 1 base, V lost 5 bases, and 8 bases had no gene match. The CDR3 spans 16 residues. The DNA for the CDR3 is TGTGCCACCAGTGGCCGGAACAGGGGAGGCACAGATACGCAGTATTTT. It translates to CATSGRNRGGTDTQYF.

The rearrangement uses TRBV2 and TRBJ1-1, with a weak D call TRBD1 (6 bases). The V and J ends lost 6 bases and 11 bases respectively, with 22 bases between them. This CDR3 comprises 14 residues. Germline V CDR1 and CDR2: SNHLY, FYNNEI. The CDR3 DNA is TGTGCCAGCAGAGGGCTGCGGGGGGCGCTTGGGGCTTTCTTT. This gives the protein CASRGLRGALGAFF.

This chain connects TRBV5-6 to TRBJ1-2; no definite D call. Per the germline V gene, CDR1 is SGHDT and CDR2 is YYEEEE. V was trimmed by 4 bases and J by 0 bases, leaving 10 bases between them. The CDR3 has 14 amino acids. The CDR3 DNA follows: TGTGCCAGCAGCATGACGCAGGCTAACTATGGCTACACCTTC. This translates into CASSMTQANYGYTF.

This clone appeared a single time. The rearrangement uses TRBV11-3 and TRBJ2-7, with 7 bases fitting TRBD2. The CDR3 length is 17 residues. The J segment lost 0 bases and the V segment lost 4 bases, leaving 12 bases of the junction unmatched. The V gene's germline CDR1 is SGHNT and CDR2 YENEEA. The CDR3 is CASSSRVRAGSSYEQYF. The CDR3 DNA is TGTGCCAGCAGCTCTAGGGTCCGAGCGGGAAGCTCCTACGAGCAGTACTTC.

The J gene is TRBJ2-4, the V gene TRBV5-8; a weak D match, TRBD2 (6 bases). Germline V lookup: CDR1 SGHTS, CDR2 YDEGEE. This CDR3 has 15 residues. Trimming took off 0 bases at V and 7 bases at J, with 14 bases between the two ends. The CDR3 protein is CASSLATGVWNIQYF. Here the CDR3 DNA reads TGTGCCAGCAGCTTGGCGACGGGAGTATGGAACATTCAGTACTTC.

The rearrangement uses TRBV29-1 and TRBJ2-1; 10 nucleotides line up with TRBD2. The CDR3 covers 14 residues. V lost 6 bases, J lost 8 bases, and 10 bases stayed unmatched. Germline V gives CDR1 SQVTM, CDR2 ANQGSEA. Written as DNA, the CDR3 is TGCAGCGTAAACCTAGCGGGGGCCGGGGATGAGCAGTTCTTC. It is translated as CSVNLAGAGDEQFF.

The V gene is TRBV6-1, the J gene TRBJ2-2, with a possible D match to TRBD1 (5 bases). The CDR3 runs 14 residues. Germline assignment: CDR1 MNHNS and CDR2 SASEGT. V was trimmed by 2 bases and J by 6 bases, leaving 10 bases between them. CDR3 coding DNA: TGTGCCAGCAGTGAATTGCGCAGGGCCGGGGAGCTGTTTTTT. This sequence encodes CASSELRRAGELFF.

The chain uses TRBV19 and TRBJ1-6, with D perhaps TRBD1 (5 bases). The CDR3 has 15 residues. Germline loops: CDR1 LNHDA, CDR2 SQIVND (reference sequence). Trimming shortened V by 5 bases and J by 5 bases, and 13 bases separated the two germline ends. The chain's CDR3 is CASSSQANHNSPLHF. The CDR3 region has the DNA TGTGCCAGTAGTTCACAGGCAAACCATAATTCACCCCTCCACTTT.

The chain recombines TRBV5-4 with TRBJ2-5; TRBD1 might be the D (6 bases). The V gene lost 4 bases and the J gene lost 5 bases, with 15 bases spanning the gap. This CDR3 is built from 14 residues. Germline V gene sequence: CDR1 SGHNT, CDR2 YYREEE (reference sequence). The CDR3 loop reads CASSAGTQPETQYF. The DNA of the CDR3 is TGTGCCAGCAGCGCCGGGACACAACCGGAGACCCAGTACTTC. The full variable domain, in which reference TRBV5-4 and TRBJ2-5 provide the parts outside the CDR3, is ETGVTQSPTHLIKTRGQQVTLRCSSQSGHNTVSWYQQALGQGPQFIFQYYREEENGRGNFPPRFSGLQFPNYSSELNVNALELDDSALYLCASSAGTQPETQYFGPGTRLLVL.

The genes are TRBV3-1 (or the pseudogene TRBV3-2) and TRBJ2-5; weak D call: TRBD2 (7 bases). CDR3 length: 15 amino acids. From germline, CDR1 is LGHDT and CDR2 YNNKEL (reference sequence). V was clipped by 5 bases and J by 2 bases, with 15 bases between them. In DNA form, the CDR3 reads TGTGCCAGCAGCAATAGAGGGGGGGGTCAAGAGACCCAGTACTTC. Its protein product is CASSNRGGGQETQYF.

CDR3 nucleotide sequence: TGCGCCAGCAGCGAGCGGACGAGCTCCTATAATTCACCCCTCCACTTT. Translating it yields CASSERTSSYNSPLHF. The genes are TRBV4-3 and TRBJ1-6; the D is unclear. The CDR3 covers 16 residues. The germline gives CDR1 LGHNA, CDR2 YSLEER. The V and J ends lost 5 bases and 0 bases respectively, with 11 bases between them.

This clone was observed once. The chain carries TRBV7-2 and TRBJ1-3, with 7 bases fitting TRBD1. V shed 4 bases and J 4 bases; nucleotides not matched to a gene: 10. The V gene's germline CDR1 is SGHTA and CDR2 FQGNSA. This CDR3 region has 16 residues. The CDR3 loop is CASSSQTGVGGNTIYF. CDR3 in DNA: TGTGCCAGCAGCTCACAAACAGGGGTGGGAGGAAACACCATATATTTT.

The chain employs TRBV5-6 and TRBJ1-6; 7 nucleotides agree with TRBD1. CDR3 length equals 15 residues. Looked up from germline, CDR1 is SGHDT and CDR2 is YYEEEE. After removal of 4 bases from V and 5 bases from J, the junction contained 6 bases not matched to a gene. CDR3 loop: CASSLPGGNNSPLHF. The CDR3 nucleotides are TGTGCCAGCAGCCTCCCAGGGGGGAATAATTCACCCCTCCACTTT.

This clone was found a few times. This chain links TRBV7-3 with TRBJ1-1; a possible D gene is TRBD1 (6 bases). The V and J ends lost 1 base and 5 bases respectively, with 11 bases between them. CDR3 length: 14 residues. Per germline, CDR1 SGHTA and CDR2 FQGTGA. The CDR3 bases are TGTGCCAGCAGCTTAATTGGGGGGGCTACTGAAGCTTTCTTT. This sequence encodes CASSLIGGATEAFF.

This rearrangement joins TRBV5-4 to TRBJ2-1; TRBD1 matches 9 bases. This CDR3 has 12 residues. Germline lookup yields CDR1 SGHNT and CDR2 YYREEE (reference sequence). V lost 5 bases to trimming and J lost 9 bases; unmatched junction nucleotides: 3. The CDR3: CASSLTGGEQFF. CDR3 sequence (DNA): TGTGCCAGCAGTTTGACAGGGGGTGAGCAGTTCTTC.